This T cell receptor (beta chain) was sequenced in a study of identical twins. Study findings and constraints: Within cord blood, abundant beta clonotypes carried fewer insertions, but memory repertoires showed no such trend. Conclusions were based on cross-sectional statistical analysis, without following the same donors.

Trimming left V 7 bases short and J 6 bases short, with 17 bases between. This CDR3 comprises 13 residues. Germline V CDR1 and CDR2: SQVTM, ANQGSEA. cDNA carried unique molecular identifiers, and a universal primer site was added by template switching. TCRdb reprocessed the 5' RACE reads via MiXCR and lists one record per CDR3 protein. The profile covers roughly 230,000 distinct CDR3 sequences, with about 8.9% appearing a single time and around 3% taken by the ten largest. This clonotype was picked up a small number of times. Its matching antigen is unknown. This sample was also put to use in a study of yellow fever vaccine responses in identical twins.

The chain links TRBV29-1 to TRBJ2-3, with a tentative D call TRBD1 (6 bases). The TCR sequence derives from a woman between 18 and 29 years old in good health. Sequenced material: CD8+ T cells sorted from blood. The CDR3 loop is CSGEQGLGDTQYF. In nucleotides, the CDR3 is TGCAGCGGGGAACAGGGCCTTGGGGATACGCAGTATTTT.